These 10 T cell receptor beta chains came from one sample sequenced in a study of cytomegalovirus exposure and HLA in healthy donors. Use of 60 Vbeta and 13 Jbeta primers characterized the PCR. TCRdb keeps only in-frame clones here, not all; method: immunoSEQ multiplex PCR. Of 130,000 to 150,000 clones listed, 70% to 80% are singletons. Specimen: PBMCs. The origin of the receptors is a woman between 45 and 60 years old in good health and CMV-seropositive.

The chain joins TRBV30 to TRBJ2-7; a possible D gene is TRBD2 (6 bases). Germline CDR1 GTSNPN, CDR2 SVGIG (reference sequence). Trimming took off 0 bases at V and 5 bases at J, with 14 bases between the two ends. The CDR3 loop spans 14 amino acids. In nucleotides, the CDR3 is TGTGCCTGGAGTGTAACGGGGGTCCGGGACGAGCAGTACTTC. Translated, it gives CAWSVTGVRDEQYF.

The J gene is TRBJ2-7, the V gene TRBV7-2; 12 bases agree with TRBD2. The CDR3 runs 19 residues. Germline trimming cut 4 bases from V and 0 bases from J; bases unmatched to any gene: 13. Germline V gene data show CDR1 as SGHTA and CDR2 as FQGNSA. This chain's CDR3 is CASSSTSGGPVYPSYEQYF. The CDR3 nucleotides read TGTGCCAGCAGCTCGACTAGCGGGGGCCCTGTATACCCCTCCTACGAGCAGTACTTC.

The chain is built from TRBV28 and TRBJ1-1; D possibly corresponds to TRBD1 (6 bases). Looked up from germline, CDR1 is MDHEN and CDR2 is SYDVKM. This CDR3 comprises 14 residues. Trimming shortened V by 5 bases and J by 6 bases, and 16 bases separated the two germline ends. Written as DNA, the CDR3 is TGTGCCAGCAGTGAGACAGGTGGGGTCGCTGAAGCTTTCTTT. Its protein is CASSETGGVAEAFF.

The J gene is TRBJ2-1, the V gene TRBV11-2; no clear D gene. CDR1 SGHAT and CDR2 FQNNGV come from the germline V gene. V was shortened by 2 bases and J by 8 bases, with 7 bases between the two germline ends. The CDR3 loop spans 12 amino acids. CDR3 DNA sequence: TGTGCCAGCAGCTTACGGCTAGATGAGCAGTTCTTC. It is translated as CASSLRLDEQFF.

The chain carries TRBV4-1 and TRBJ2-7; 7 bases agree with TRBD1. J was trimmed by 7 bases and V by 4 bases; bases with no gene match: 13. Germline V gene lookup returns CDR1 MGHRA and CDR2 YSYEKL. This CDR3 spans 15 amino acids. CDR3 protein: CASSRSGTALGEQYF. The CDR3 DNA reads as TGCGCCAGCAGCCGCTCCGGGACAGCCTTAGGGGAGCAGTACTTC.

This rearrangement joins TRBV6-6 to TRBJ2-2, with 9 bases lining up with TRBD1. This CDR3 is built from 16 residues. V trimming: 0 bases; J trimming: 4 bases; junction bases outside the gene matches: 3. CDR1 MNHNY and CDR2 SVGAGI come from the germline V gene (reference sequence). The CDR3 here is CASSYSQGAGTGELFF. DNA for the CDR3: TGTGCCAGCAGTTACTCACAGGGGGCCGGCACCGGGGAGCTGTTTTTT.

J is TRBJ2-3 and V is TRBV29-1; D may be TRBD2 (6 bases). The CDR3 consists of 17 residues. Per the germline V gene, CDR1 is SQVTM and CDR2 is ANQGSEA. Trimming shortened V by 1 base and J by 1 base, and 18 bases separated the two germline ends. As DNA, the CDR3 is TGCAGCGTTGAAGGGGCTTCCAGGAGGGGCGGCACAGATACGCAGTATTTT. This sequence encodes CSVEGASRRGGTDTQYF.

The chain combines TRBV9 with TRBJ1-3, with 8 bases lining up with TRBD1. V gave up 5 bases and J gave up 2 bases; unmatched junction bases: 3. Germline V gene lookup returns CDR1 SGDLS and CDR2 YYNGEE. The length of the CDR3 is 14 residues. CDR3 sequence: CASSVQGAGNTIYF. CDR3 DNA: TGTGCCAGCAGTGTACAGGGGGCTGGAAACACCATATATTTT.

This sequence joins TRBV29-1 and TRBJ2-2; TRBD1 aligns across 7 bases. Germline V gives CDR1 SQVTM, CDR2 ANQGSEA. The ends lost 4 bases at V and 5 bases at J; junction bases unmatched: 7. The CDR3 extends over 14 amino acids. The CDR3 sequence: CSVGRGGGTGELFF. The CDR3, as DNA: TGCAGCGTTGGTCGAGGGGGCGGGACCGGGGAGCTGTTTTTT.

This rearrangement joins TRBV27 to TRBJ1-1; TRBD1 aligns across 9 bases. Trimming took 2 bases from V and 5 from J; bases not matched to a gene: 3. The CDR3 consists of 14 residues. The germline V gene encodes CDR1 MNHEY and CDR2 SMNVEV (reference sequence). This chain's CDR3 is CASSLRDRETEAFF. The CDR3 coding sequence is TGTGCCAGCAGTTTAAGGGACAGGGAAACTGAAGCTTTCTTT.